This TCR beta chain was sequenced in a study of T-cell memory formation after mild COVID-19. Study summary: TCR clusters mostly belonged to single donors.

In TCRdb, the 5' RACE reads were re-called with MiXCR into one record per CDR3 protein. The sample lists under 50,000 distinct CDR3 sequences, roughly 27% occurring once. This clonotype appeared a few times. Antigen: not known. V was pared by 2 bases and J by 6 bases, with 7 bases between. CDR3 length: 12 amino acids. Germline V lookup: CDR1 MGHDK, CDR2 SYGVNS. General study results and limits: CD4+ clones that contracted lay mainly in CM and EM; CD8+ ones lay in EMRA.

The J gene is TRBJ2-5, the V gene TRBV25-1; no firm D call. The TCR comes from a man younger than 35 who had mild COVID-19 (a few samples of this study predate the infection). Cell type and time point are not known. Sequencing input: PBMCs or a T cell subset sorted from them (not recorded which). As DNA, the CDR3 is TGTGCCAGCAGTGAACTGGGAAAGACCCAGTACTTC. Translated: CASSELGKTQYF.